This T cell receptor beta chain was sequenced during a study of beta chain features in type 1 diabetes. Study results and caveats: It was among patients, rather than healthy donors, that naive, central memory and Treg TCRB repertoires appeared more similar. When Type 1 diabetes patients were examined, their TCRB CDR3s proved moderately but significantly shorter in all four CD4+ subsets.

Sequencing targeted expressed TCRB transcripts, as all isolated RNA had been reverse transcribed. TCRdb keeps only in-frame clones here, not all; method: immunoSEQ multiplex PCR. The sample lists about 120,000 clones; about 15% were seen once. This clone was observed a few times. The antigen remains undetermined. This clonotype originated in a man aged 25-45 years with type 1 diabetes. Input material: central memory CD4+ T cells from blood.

CDR3 region: CASSYSGVGETQYF. In DNA, the CDR3 is TGTGCCAGCAGTTACTCCGGGGTAGGGGAGACCCAGTACTTC. V is TRBV6-5 and J is TRBJ2-5; D is perhaps TRBD2 (5 bases). Germline V gives CDR1 MNHEY, CDR2 SVGAGI. V gave up 0 bases and J gave up 5 bases, with 10 bases separating them. The CDR3 extends over 14 amino acids.